This T cell receptor beta chain emerged from a study of CD8 T cells in Susac syndrome. Trimming removed 4 bases from V and 0 bases from J, with 13 bases in between. CDR3 length: 16 amino acids. Per the germline V gene, CDR1 is MDHEN and CDR2 is SYDVKM. RNA totalling about 0.45 to 1 ug underwent reverse transcription with random hexamers. By means of immunoSEQ multiplex PCR, TCR beta CDR3 spanning 54 Vbeta and 13 Jbeta underwent amplification. TCRdb redid the calling of the immunoSEQ multiplex PCR reads with MiXCR, one entry per CDR3 protein. The sample consists of about 140,000 distinct CDR3 sequences, about 94% of them appearing once.

This rearrangement joins TRBV28 to TRBJ1-5; no definite D call. This TCR was recovered from a human donor in good health. The sequencing sample was made of CD8+ T cells from PBMCs. The CDR3 nucleotides read TGTGCCAGCAGTTCACCCCTGGGCGGTAGCAATCAGCCCCAGCATTTT. Its protein product is CASSSPLGGSNQPQHF.